This is a list of T cell receptor beta chains from one sample in a study of T-cell memory formation after mild COVID-19. From the 5' RACE reads, TCRdb called clonotypes with MiXCR, one entry per CDR3 protein. The table lists approximately 400,000 distinct CDR3 sequences, roughly 24% of them singletons. The sequencing sample was made of PBMCs or a T cell subset sorted from them (not recorded which). The receptors derive from an adult woman who had mild COVID-19 (a few samples of this study predate the infection). Cell type and time point are not known. CDR3s include the opening cysteine and the closing phenylalanine or tryptophan. Fields, in order: D gene, V gene, clone size, J gene, CDR3 protein, CDR3 DNA. The D gene is left open where the match is weak. The size field is filled for only some rows; it gives once, few, many or a size class.

TRBD2	TRBV12-3/TRBV12-4	-	TRBJ2-1	CASSWGGNEQFF	TGTGCCAGCAGTTGGGGGGGAAATGAGCAGTTCTTC
-	TRBV5-6	few	TRBJ2-7	CASSSRLGTVPSYEQYF	TGTGCCAGCAGCTCGCGGCTCGGGACGGTTCCCTCCTACGAGCAGTACTTC
TRBD1	TRBV7-9	few	TRBJ1-1	CASSSQTGGNTEAFF	TGTGCCAGCAGCTCCCAGACAGGGGGCAACACTGAAGCTTTCTTT
-	TRBV7-9	-	TRBJ2-3	CASSPWWEDTQYF	TGTGCCAGCAGCCCTTGGTGGGAAGATACGCAGTATTTT
-	TRBV7-9	-	TRBJ2-1	CASSLWDFRSPNEQFF	TGTGCCAGCAGCTTGTGGGACTTCCGAAGTCCCAATGAGCAGTTCTTC
-	TRBV12-3/TRBV12-4	-	TRBJ1-4	CASSYGRTVLVGEKLFF	TGTGCCAGCAGTTACGGACGGACAGTCTTAGTTGGTGAAAAACTGTTTTTT
-	TRBV9	-	TRBJ2-2	CASSPPGVYTGELFF	TGTGCCAGCAGCCCCCCCGGAGTTTACACCGGGGAGCTGTTTTTT
-	TRBV12-3/TRBV12-4	-	TRBJ2-3	CASSAPGTGVEDTQYF	TGTGCCAGCAGTGCCCCCGGGACTGGTGTGGAGGATACGCAGTATTTT
-	TRBV25-1	-	TRBJ2-1	CASSEGLSSYNEQFF	TGTGCCAGCAGTGAAGGACTGAGCTCCTACAATGAGCAGTTCTTC
TRBD2	TRBV7-6	-	TRBJ2-3	CASSGKLAGGTDTQYF	TGTGCCAGCAGCGGAAAACTAGCGGGAGGCACAGATACGCAGTATTTT
-	TRBV7-6	few	TRBJ2-3	CASSPTRRTDTQYF	TGTGCCAGCAGCCCAACCCGGAGGACAGATACGCAGTATTTT
-	TRBV3-1	-	TRBJ2-1	CASSQDDRAEQFF	TGTGCCAGCAGCCAAGACGACCGCGCCGAGCAGTTCTTC
-	TRBV19	-	TRBJ2-6	CASSVSGYLGANVLTF	TGTGCCAGTAGTGTTTCAGGGTACCTGGGGGCCAACGTCCTGACTTTC
TRBD1	TRBV20-1	few	TRBJ2-1	CSAGTGRLIEQFF	TGCAGTGCTGGGACAGGGCGTTTGATTGAGCAGTTCTTC
-	TRBV6-6	many	TRBJ2-1	CASSWTKTYNEQFF	TGTGCCAGCAGCTGGACTAAGACCTACAATGAGCAGTTCTTC
-	TRBV12-3/TRBV12-4	-	TRBJ1-2	CASSFPEGYGYTF	TGTGCCAGCAGTTTCCCCGAGGGCTATGGCTACACCTTC
-	TRBV6-6	-	TRBJ2-7	CASGGLSYEQYF	TGTGCCAGCGGGGGACTGTCCTACGAGCAGTACTTC
-	TRBV6-5	-	TRBJ2-5	CASSYVGSPQETQYF	TGTGCCAGCAGTTACGTCGGATCTCCCCAAGAGACCCAGTACTTC
-	TRBV7-9	few	TRBJ2-7	CASSSVTASYEQYF	TGTGCCAGCAGCTCTGTGACAGCGTCCTACGAGCAGTACTTC
-	TRBV7-6	-	TRBJ2-7	CASSFGTIYEQYF	TGTGCCAGCAGCTTCGGGACAATCTACGAGCAGTACTTC